The sequence of this T cell receptor beta chain was determined in a study of blood T cell repertoires in COVID-19. Study overall: Sources were T cells, B-cell-depleted T cells, or PBMCs; the material itself was cDNA or gDNA.

This clone appeared a single time. Here immunoSEQ multiplex PCR was the method, and the copy in TCRdb shows in-frame clones only, minus some. In the table there are just under 350,000 clones, over 70% of which are singletons. The receptor's source is a young man with active or convalescent COVID-19. Specimen: peripheral blood.

CDR3 sequence (DNA): TGTGCCAGCGTCATAACTGATGAAAAACTGTTTTTT. Protein product: CASVITDEKLFF. This chain uses TRBV21-1 with TRBJ1-4. TRBV21-1 is deemed a pseudogene. CDR3 length: 12 residues.